A single sample gave rise to the 31 T cell receptor beta chains below, sequenced in a study of T cells in Graves' hyperthyroidism and ophthalmopathy. Authors of the study amplified TCR beta CDR3 regions from RNA transcripts. Using the HTBI primer set, a first-round RT-PCR was run on the TCR CDR3. TCRdb called the multiplex PCR reads again in MiXCR, with one record for every CDR3 protein. Of about 420,000 distinct CDR3 sequences in the sample, approximately 14% are singletons; the top ten hold 4% to 6.5%. The sequencing sample was made of blood. The receptors were gathered from a woman aged 18-29 years with Graves' hyperthyroidism.

This clonotype showed up many times. V gene TRBV7-3 combines with J gene TRBJ2-3; possibly TRBD1 for D (6 bases). Germline V gives CDR1 SGHTA, CDR2 FQGTGA. There are 15 residues in the CDR3. Trimming removed 2 bases at V and 5 bases at J, with 14 bases between. In DNA, the CDR3 is TGTGCCAGCAGCTTATTAGGGGGTTTTGGAGATACGCAGTATTTT. Amino acids: CASSLLGGFGDTQYF.

This clonotype was counted a few times. The CDR3 region is CASSQYDRASGYTF. In DNA form, the CDR3 reads TGTGCCAGCAGCCAATATGACAGGGCTTCTGGCTACACCTTC. V and J are TRBV4-2 and TRBJ1-2; 7 bases are shared with TRBD1. The CDR3 sequence is 14 residues long. Germline V gene sequence: CDR1 LGHNA, CDR2 YNFKEQ. V lost 2 bases to trimming and J lost 7 bases; unmatched junction nucleotides: 7.

Many counts were recorded for this clonotype. The chain has TRBV18 and TRBJ1-5, with D tentatively TRBD1 (6 bases). CDR3 length: 15 residues. Germline CDR1 reads KGHSH; CDR2 reads LQKENI. V shed 4 bases and J shed 5 bases, with 15 bases lying between them. CDR3 in amino acids: CASSRTTGLDQPQHF. CDR3 sequence (DNA): TGTGCCAGCTCACGAACCACAGGGTTGGATCAGCCCCAGCATTTT.

Turning to this clonotype: Since the CDR3 does not end with the conserved phenylalanine or tryptophan, this likely comes from a read error. The gene calls are TRBV6-2 or TRBV6-3 and TRBJ2-7; 10 bases are shared with TRBD1. The CDR3 runs to 14 residues. V lost 4 bases to trimming and J lost 5 bases; unmatched junction nucleotides: 5. Germline V gives CDR1 MNHEY, CDR2 SVGEGT. The CDR3 DNA follows: TGTGCCAGCAGTTCCACCGGGACAGGGGACGAGCAGTACTCC. Translation: CASSSTGTGDEQYS.

Many counts were recorded for this clonotype. The J gene is TRBJ1-1, the V gene TRBV3-1; no firm D call. The CDR3 covers 18 residues. The germline V gene has CDR1 LGHDT and CDR2 YNNKEL (reference sequence). Trimming pared 1 base from V and 3 bases from J, leaving 21 bases between. CDR3 protein: CASSQAPLMGNLYTEAFF. CDR3 bases: TGTGCCAGCAGCCAAGCACCTCTAATGGGGAACCTCTACACTGAAGCTTTCTTT. The variable domain in full, with the rest retrieved from reference TRBV3-1 and TRBJ1-1, is DTAVSQTPKYLVTQMGNDKSIKCEQNLGHDTMYWYKQDSKKFLKIMFSYNNKELIINETVPNRFSPKSPDKAHLNLHINSLELGDSAVYFCASSQAPLMGNLYTEAFFGQGTRLTVV.

In this sample, this clonotype turned up many times. CDR3 nucleotide sequence: TGTGCCAGCAGTGAAGGGACTAGCAATACAAACAATGAGCAGTTCTTC. Amino acids: CASSEGTSNTNNEQFF. V usage is TRBV2 and J usage is TRBJ2-1; the match to TRBD2 covers 8 bases. Unmatched junction bases numbered 7, after V lost 1 base and J lost 5 bases. Per the germline V gene, CDR1 is SNHLY and CDR2 is FYNNEI. CDR3 length: 16 amino acids.

Many counts were recorded for this clonotype. The rearrangement joins TRBV7-9 to TRBJ2-3, with D perhaps being TRBD1 or TRBD2 (5 bases each). Germline-derived CDR1 and CDR2 are SEHNR and FQNEAQ (reference sequence). V dropped 4 bases and J dropped 4 bases, with 9 bases sitting between them. The CDR3 totals 13 residues. The CDR3 nucleotides read TGTGCCAGCAGCTCGGGACGGCCAGATACGCAGTATTTT. Translated: CASSSGRPDTQYF.

This clonotype has just a few counts. The chain is built from TRBV19 and TRBJ1-2; possible D gene TRBD1, 6 bases. The germline V gene has CDR1 LNHDA and CDR2 SQIVND (reference sequence). V dropped 6 bases and J dropped 4 bases, with 15 bases sitting between them. This CDR3 region has 14 residues. CDR3 in DNA: TGTGCCAGTAGCGGAACAGGGATTACCTATGGCTACACCTTC. Protein product: CASSGTGITYGYTF.

The chain combines TRBV7-3 with TRBJ2-3; D possibly corresponds to TRBD1 (5 bases). The CDR3 loop spans 15 amino acids. The germline V gene has CDR1 SGHTA and CDR2 FQGTGA. The V gene lost 5 bases and the J gene lost 1 base, with 13 bases spanning the gap. The CDR3 nucleotides are TGTGCCAGCAGCCCACAGCTGACAGGCACAGATACGCAGTATTTT. It yields the protein CASSPQLTGTDTQYF.

Ten or more counts support this clonotype. The rearrangement links TRBV7-8 to TRBJ2-1; 10 bases fit TRBD2. Trimming cost V 5 bases and J 12 bases; bases outside gene matches: 7. Germline V gene sequence: CDR1 SGHVS, CDR2 FQNEAQ. The CDR3 is 13 residues long. The CDR3, as DNA: TGTGCCAGCAGCCCCGATAGGACTAGCGGGCAGTTCTTC. It is translated as CASSPDRTSGQFF.

This clonotype showed up many times. V usage is TRBV28 and J usage is TRBJ1-1; possibly TRBD1 for D (5 bases). V was cut by 0 bases and J by 4 bases, with 12 bases left in between. CDR1 is MDHEN, CDR2 SYDVKM, per germline. This CDR3 has 15 residues. CDR3 bases: TGTGCCAGCAGTTTATGGGGGGGAACGGGCACTGAAGCTTTCTTT. This codes for CASSLWGGTGTEAFF.

This clonotype has more than one count but fewer than ten. CDR3 in amino acids: CASSNRGRQALGANVLTF. The CDR3 coding sequence is TGTGCCAGCAGCAACAGGGGACGGCAAGCTCTGGGCGCCAACGTCCTGACTTTC. The V gene is TRBV13, the J gene TRBJ2-6, with 7 bases matching TRBD1. This CDR3 is built from 18 residues. CDR1 is PRHDT, CDR2 FYEKMQ, per germline (reference sequence). J lost 7 bases, V lost 5 bases, and 17 bases had no gene match.

This clonotype was found many times. This rearrangement joins TRBV7-9 to TRBJ2-3; D possibly uses TRBD1 or TRBD2 (5 bases each). CDR3 length: 14 amino acids. V lost 4 bases, J lost 6 bases, and 14 bases lay in between. The germline V gene has CDR1 SEHNR and CDR2 FQNEAQ (reference sequence). The CDR3 sequence: CASSSTPGRDTQYF. CDR3 in DNA: TGTGCCAGCAGCTCGACGCCGGGGCGGGATACGCAGTATTTT.

The gene calls are TRBV4-1 and TRBJ2-2; 14 nucleotides match TRBD2. This CDR3 is 18 amino acids long. After removal of 2 bases from V and 7 bases from J, the junction contained 9 bases not matched to a gene. Germline lookup yields CDR1 MGHRA and CDR2 YSYEKL. The CDR3 nucleotides read TGCGCCAGCAGCCAAAAGGGGGGACTAGCGGGAGTAGGCGGGGAGCTGTTTTTT. It codes for CASSQKGGLAGVGGELFF.

This clonotype was picked up many times. This chain joins TRBV7-8 and TRBJ2-7, with 15 positions matching TRBD2. The CDR3 is 17 amino acids. Trimming took 2 bases from V and 6 from J; bases not matched to a gene: 8. Germline V gene data show CDR1 as SGHVS and CDR2 as FQNEAQ. The CDR3 DNA is TGTGCCAGCAGCTTACGGACTAGCGGGAGGGCGACCGGCGAGCAGTACTTC. Translated, it gives CASSLRTSGRATGEQYF.

The chain employs TRBV3-1 and TRBJ2-5; D possibly corresponds to TRBD2 (5 bases). The CDR3 is 15 residues long. Germline V CDR1 and CDR2: LGHDT, YNNKEL (reference sequence). Trimming shortened V by 4 bases and J by 2 bases, and 14 bases separated the two germline ends. CDR3 nucleotides: TGTGCCAGCAGCCTCGGACTTACGATACAAGAGACCCAGTACTTC. It translates to CASSLGLTIQETQYF.

The sample holds a few counts of this clonotype. The V call is TRBV5-4, the J call TRBJ1-2, with D perhaps TRBD1 (6 bases). Between the trimmed V and J ends, which lost 4 bases and 7 bases, there was a span of 14 bases. The germline gives CDR1 SGHNT, CDR2 YYREEE (reference sequence). This CDR3 has 13 residues. For the CDR3, the DNA is TGTGCCAGCAGCCCGCGTGGGGGGCTTGGCTACACCTTC. Its translation is CASSPRGGLGYTF.

The chain is built from TRBV18 and TRBJ2-1, with no clear D. Trimming left V 5 bases short and J 13 bases short, with 12 bases between. The CDR3 has 11 amino acids. Germline V lookup: CDR1 KGHSH, CDR2 LQKENI. For the CDR3, the DNA is TGTGCCAGCTCAACAAGGATTTTTCAGTTCTTC. Protein product: CASSTRIFQFF.

This clonotype was detected ten times or more. The J gene is TRBJ1-1, the V gene TRBV9; TRBD1 matches 7 bases. Looked up from germline, CDR1 is SGDLS and CDR2 is YYNGEE. CDR3 length: 15 amino acids. Trimming removed 4 bases from V and 1 base from J; junction bases left unmatched: 7. DNA of the CDR3: TGTGCCAGCAGCAGACAGGGTTTGGGGAACACTGAAGCTTTCTTT. Protein product: CASSRQGLGNTEAFF. The full variable domain, its missing parts supplied by reference TRBV9 and TRBJ1-1, is DSGVTQTPKHLITATGQRVTLRCSPRSGDLSVYWYQQSLDQGLQFLIQYYNGEERAKGNILERFSAQQFPDLHSELNLSSLELGDSALYFCASSRQGLGNTEAFFGQGTRLTVV.

This clonotype has a handful of counts. The chain has TRBV9 and TRBJ1-6, with D perhaps TRBD1 (6 bases). This CDR3 has 15 residues. Looked up from germline, CDR1 is SGDLS and CDR2 is YYNGEE. V shed 4 bases and J shed 7 bases, with 15 bases lying between them. The CDR3, as DNA: TGTGCCAGCAGCTTTGGCGGGGGCGGGAATTCACCCCTCCACTTT. This sequence encodes CASSFGGGGNSPLHF. The complete variable domain, with remaining parts taken from reference TRBV9 and TRBJ1-6, reads DSGVTQTPKHLITATGQRVTLRCSPRSGDLSVYWYQQSLDQGLQFLIQYYNGEERAKGNILERFSAQQFPDLHSELNLSSLELGDSALYFCASSFGGGGNSPLHFGNGTRLTVT.

The chain couples TRBV7-6 to TRBJ2-1; D is unclear. V lost 1 base and J lost 0, with 7 bases in between. CDR3 length: 15 amino acids. Germline loops: CDR1 SGHVS, CDR2 FNYEAQ. The CDR3 DNA is TGTGCCAGCAGCTTAGTGGCGGACTCCTACAATGAGCAGTTCTTC. Its translation: CASSLVADSYNEQFF.

This clonotype was counted many times. V usage is TRBV20-1 and J usage is TRBJ2-5; the D gene could be TRBD1 or TRBD2 (5 bases each). Trimming removed 3 bases from V and 0 bases from J, with 11 bases in between. The length of the CDR3 is 14 residues. Germline CDR1 is DFQATT and CDR2 is SNEGSKA (reference sequence). CDR3 coding DNA: TGCAGTGCTAGGGGGACGACGTACCAAGAGACCCAGTACTTC. Translated, it gives CSARGTTYQETQYF.

This clonotype was seen ten or more times. Here the CDR3 reads CASSLTLTYNEQFF. The CDR3 DNA reads as TGTGCCAGCAGCTTAACGCTTACCTACAATGAGCAGTTCTTC. The chain joins TRBV11-1 to TRBJ2-1; D is undetermined. V was clipped by 2 bases and J by 2 bases, with 7 bases between them. The CDR3 spans 14 residues. In germline, CDR1 is SGHAT, CDR2 FQDESV (reference sequence).

Many counts were recorded for this clonotype. V is TRBV28 and J is TRBJ2-6; a possible D gene is TRBD2 (6 bases). Germline V gene sequence: CDR1 MDHEN, CDR2 SYDVKM. Trimming left V 2 bases short and J 1 base short, with 6 bases between. The CDR3 spans 15 residues. The CDR3: CASSLGGSGANVLTF. CDR3 nucleotides: TGTGCCAGCAGTTTAGGAGGGTCTGGGGCCAACGTCCTGACTTTC. The whole variable domain, filled in from reference TRBV28 and TRBJ2-6, reads DVKVTQSSRYLVKRTGEKVFLECVQDMDHENMFWYRQDPGLGLRLIYFSYDVKMKEKGDIPEGYSVSREKKERFSLILESASTNQTSMYLCASSLGGSGANVLTFGAGSRLTVL.

This clonotype was seen repeatedly, ten times or more. V and J are TRBV20-1 and TRBJ2-7; D is undetermined. The CDR3 has 13 residues. Per germline, CDR1 DFQATT and CDR2 SNEGSKA (reference sequence). The V end was cut by 7 bases, the J end by 1 base, with 14 bases between. This CDR3 reads CSVETVSSYEQYF. The CDR3 region has the DNA TGCAGTGTAGAGACCGTTTCTTCCTACGAGCAGTACTTC.

This clonotype was observed a few times. This rearrangement joins TRBV15 to TRBJ1-2, with a tentative D call TRBD1 (5 bases). The CDR3 is 14 amino acids. The V end was cut by 3 bases, the J end by 3 bases, with 11 bases between. Germline values: CDR1 LNHNV, CDR2 YYDKDF (reference sequence). CDR3 sequence: CATSRGPGDYGYTF. DNA for the CDR3: TGTGCCACCAGCAGGGGCCCGGGGGACTATGGCTACACCTTC.

This clonotype showed up many times. This chain connects TRBV28 to TRBJ2-7, with D perhaps TRBD1 (6 bases). This CDR3 contains 16 residues. V was shortened by 5 bases and J by 3 bases, with 20 bases between the two germline ends. Germline V gene lookup returns CDR1 MDHEN and CDR2 SYDVKM. DNA of the CDR3: TGTGCCAGCAGTATCTACCCCCGGGACACCAACTACGAGCAGTACTTC. Its translation is CASSIYPRDTNYEQYF.

This clonotype was counted only a few times. This chain uses TRBV4-2 with TRBJ2-7; possibly TRBD1 or TRBD2 for D (6 bases each). CDR3 length: 15 amino acids. The V end was cut by 4 bases, the J end by 6 bases, with 19 bases between. CDR1 and CDR2 from the germline V gene are LGHNA and YNFKEQ. The CDR3 loop is CASSPRQAGRGEQYF. Here the CDR3 DNA reads TGTGCCAGCAGCCCGAGACAGGCGGGGAGAGGCGAGCAGTACTTC.

This clonotype was counted at least ten times. The chain uses TRBV5-1 and TRBJ2-1; 8 nucleotides align to TRBD2. The CDR3 totals 16 residues. Germline lookup yields CDR1 SGHRS and CDR2 YFSETQ. V shed 1 base, J shed 1 base, and the junction held 4 bases outside the gene matches. Here the CDR3 reads CASSLLAGTSYNEQFF. As DNA, the CDR3 is TGCGCCAGCAGCTTGCTAGCGGGTACATCCTACAATGAGCAGTTCTTC. Full variable domain (rest looked up from reference TRBV5-1 and TRBJ2-1): KAGVTQTPRYLIKTRGQQVTLSCSPISGHRSVSWYQQTPGQGLQFLFEYFSETQRNKGNFPGRFSGRQFSNSRSEMNVSTLELGDSALYLCASSLLAGTSYNEQFFGPGTRLTVL.

The V and J genes are TRBV5-4 and TRBJ2-6; D might be TRBD2 (6 bases). The CDR3 extends over 16 amino acids. From germline, CDR1 is SGHNT and CDR2 YYREEE (reference sequence). Trimming removed 4 bases from V and 2 bases from J, with 13 bases in between. CDR3 nucleotide sequence: TGTGCCAGCAGCCCACGGGGCGGGGCTGGGGCCAACGTCCTGACTTTC. Protein product: CASSPRGGAGANVLTF.

The table lists this clonotype with a few counts. This chain uses TRBV30 with TRBJ2-7, with TRBD2 identical over 11 bases. This CDR3 has 13 amino acids. Germline CDR1 is GTSNPN and CDR2 is SVGIG (reference sequence). J gave up 12 bases and V 0 bases, and 7 bases lay outside the gene matches. Here the CDR3 reads CAWSVLAGEKPYF. The CDR3 nucleotides are TGTGCCTGGAGTGTACTAGCGGGGGAGAAGCCGTACTTC.